What follows are 28 T cell receptor beta chains derived from one specimen sequenced in a study of blood T cell repertoires in COVID-19. Here immunoSEQ multiplex PCR was the method, and the copy in TCRdb shows in-frame clones only, minus some. This table holds about 150,000 clones, about nine tenths found once. Sequenced input: peripheral blood. These receptor sequences come from a man aged 18 to 30 with COVID-19, enrolled during active disease.

The chain joins TRBV6-6 to TRBJ1-3; D is ambiguous. This CDR3 is built from 15 residues. CDR1 is MNHNY and CDR2 is SVGAGI in the germline V gene (reference sequence). V lost 4 bases, J lost 1 base, and 11 bases lay in between. DNA for the CDR3: TGTGCCAGCAGTTCCCATTCCAGGTCTGGAAACACCATATATTTT. This sequence encodes CASSSHSRSGNTIYF.

CDR3 residues: CASSQDRNTEAFF. CDR3 DNA: TGCGCCAGCAGCCAAGACAGGAACACTGAAGCTTTCTTT. This rearrangement joins TRBV4-1 to TRBJ1-1; the D is unclear. The CDR3 is 13 amino acids. Trimming removed 0 bases from V and 1 base from J, with 3 bases in between. The V gene's germline CDR1 is MGHRA and CDR2 YSYEKL.

The V gene is TRBV5-1, the J gene TRBJ1-2; the D gene is possibly TRBD1 (5 bases). Germline V gene data show CDR1 as SGHRS and CDR2 as YFSETQ. This CDR3 spans 15 amino acids. V was shortened by 0 bases and J by 8 bases, with 17 bases between the two germline ends. DNA of the CDR3: TGCGCCAGCAGCTTGGAGAACGGGGACTATATGGGCTACACCTTC. It yields the protein CASSLENGDYMGYTF.

The CDR3, as DNA: TGTGCCAGCAGCTTGGGTGACAGTTACAATGAGCAGTTCTTC. Amino acids: CASSLGDSYNEQFF. J is TRBJ2-1 and V is TRBV5-5, with D perhaps TRBD1 (5 bases). Germline V gene sequence: CDR1 SGHKS, CDR2 YYEKEE (reference sequence). Deletions cut 0 bases from V and 4 bases from J, with 8 bases between. This CDR3 spans 14 amino acids. The full variable domain, in which reference TRBV5-5 and TRBJ2-1 provide the parts outside the CDR3, is DAGVTQSPTHLIKTRGQQVTLRCSPISGHKSVSWYQQVLGQGPQFIFQYYEKEERGRGNFPDRFSARQFPNYSSELNVNALLLGDSALYLCASSLGDSYNEQFFGPGTRLTVL.

V usage is TRBV6-5 and J usage is TRBJ2-1, with D maybe TRBD2 (6 bases). Germline CDR1 is MNHEY and CDR2 is SVGAGI. This CDR3 region has 12 residues. V shed 6 bases and J shed 9 bases, with 12 bases lying between them. Here the CDR3 DNA reads TGTGCCAGCAGAGTTACTAGCTTTGAGCAGTTCTTC. It is translated as CASRVTSFEQFF.

The gene calls are TRBV30 and TRBJ1-2; a weak D match, TRBD1 (6 bases). Germline V gives CDR1 GTSNPN, CDR2 SVGIG (reference sequence). V was clipped by 4 bases and J by 8 bases, with 14 bases between them. The CDR3 spans 12 residues. For the CDR3, the DNA is TGTGCCTGGAACCGGGACACAAGGGGCTACACCTTC. Amino acid sequence: CAWNRDTRGYTF.

The J gene is TRBJ1-5, the V gene TRBV28; 8 bases fit TRBD1. J was trimmed by 11 bases and V by 6 bases; bases with no gene match: 12. The CDR3 is 14 amino acids. Germline V gene lookup returns CDR1 MDHEN and CDR2 SYDVKM. The CDR3 DNA reads as TGTGCCAGCAGATCCCGGGGCCCGGACAGGGCCCAGCATTTT. It yields the protein CASRSRGPDRAQHF.

The chain uses TRBV20-1 and TRBJ2-7, with D uncertain. This CDR3 has 11 amino acids. The germline CDR1 and CDR2 sequences are DFQATT and SNEGSKA (reference sequence). V was cut by 3 bases and J by 0 bases, with 3 bases left in between. The DNA for the CDR3 is TGCAGTGCTAGGGCCTCCTACGAGCAGTACTTC. Translated, it gives CSARASYEQYF.

The rearrangement joins TRBV2 to TRBJ2-6; a possible D gene is TRBD2 (5 bases). Germline assignment: CDR1 SNHLY and CDR2 FYNNEI. CDR3 length: 18 amino acids. The V gene lost 6 bases and the J gene lost 0 bases, with 18 bases spanning the gap. In nucleotides, the CDR3 is TGTGCCAGCAGCACCACCCTGTTGGGGAGCTCTGGGGCCAACGTCCTGACTTTC. This sequence encodes CASSTTLLGSSGANVLTF.

This rearrangement joins TRBV19 to TRBJ2-1; 7 bases are shared with TRBD2. The CDR3 totals 16 residues. J was trimmed by 5 bases and V by 4 bases; bases with no gene match: 11. From germline, CDR1 is LNHDA and CDR2 SQIVND (reference sequence). The CDR3 sequence is CASSRVGGAPNNEQFF. DNA for the CDR3: TGTGCCAGTAGTAGGGTGGGAGGGGCCCCGAACAATGAGCAGTTCTTC.

This clone is labeled as medium-sized. The genes are TRBV24-1 and TRBJ2-2; 13 bases fit TRBD2. Trimming cost V 2 bases and J 4 bases; bases outside gene matches: 0. CDR1 is KGHDR and CDR2 is SFDVKD in the germline V gene. This CDR3 has 16 amino acids. The CDR3 spells CATSDWTSGSTGELFF. In DNA form, the CDR3 reads TGTGCCACCAGTGATTGGACTAGCGGGAGCACCGGGGAGCTGTTTTTT.

A single count supports this clone. The rearrangement joins TRBV7-9 to TRBJ1-6; TRBD1 matches at 7 bases. Per the germline V gene, CDR1 is SEHNR and CDR2 is FQNEAQ (reference sequence). The CDR3 spans 13 residues. Trimming took 5 bases from V and 8 from J; bases not matched to a gene: 3. This CDR3 reads CASSARGHSPLHF. As DNA, the CDR3 is TGTGCCAGCAGCGCGAGGGGGCATTCACCCCTCCACTTT.

This clone was counted once. The chain uses TRBV19 and TRBJ2-5, with TRBD2 as a possible D gene (6 bases). Germline values: CDR1 LNHDA, CDR2 SQIVND (reference sequence). The CDR3 is made up of 12 amino acids. Between the trimmed V and J ends, which lost 7 bases and 14 bases, there was a span of 20 bases. CDR3 region: CASKEGSYDPYF. The CDR3 nucleotides are TGTGCCAGTAAGGAGGGATCGTATGATCCTTACTTC.

This chain uses TRBV18 with TRBJ2-1; D may be TRBD1 (6 bases). In germline, CDR1 is KGHSH, CDR2 LQKENI. The V end was cut by 1 base, the J end by 6 bases, with 13 bases between. The CDR3 has 15 residues. This CDR3 reads CASSPLFRQANEQFF. In nucleotides, the CDR3 is TGTGCCAGCTCACCACTGTTCAGACAGGCCAATGAGCAGTTCTTC.

V and J are TRBV7-2 and TRBJ2-6; 7 bases are shared with TRBD2. Per the germline V gene, CDR1 is SGHTA and CDR2 is FQGNSA. The CDR3 spans 18 residues. J gave up 2 bases and V 1 base, and 8 bases lay outside the gene matches. The CDR3, as DNA: TGTGCCAGCAGCTTAGTTGCCCTAGCGGTAACTGGGGCCAACGTCCTGACTTTC. Amino acid sequence: CASSLVALAVTGANVLTF.

V is TRBV11-2 and J is TRBJ1-5, with a weak D call TRBD1 (6 bases). Germline CDR1 is SGHAT and CDR2 is FQNNGV. The CDR3 has 15 amino acids. Trimming pared 3 bases from V and 4 bases from J, leaving 13 bases between. As DNA, the CDR3 is TGTGCCAGCAGCTTGGGCAGGGGCATTAATCAGCCCCAGCATTTT. Amino acids: CASSLGRGINQPQHF. The full variable domain, completed using reference TRBV11-2 and TRBJ1-5, is EAGVAQSPRYKIIEKRQSVAFWCNPISGHATLYWYQQILGQGPKLLIQFQNNGVVDDSQLPKDRFSAERLKGVDSTLKIQPAKLEDSAVYLCASSLGRGINQPQHFGDGTRLSIL.

The chain recombines TRBV5-4 with TRBJ2-1, with D perhaps matching TRBD2 (6 bases). V was shortened by 1 base and J by 8 bases, with 10 bases between the two germline ends. The germline CDR1 and CDR2 sequences are SGHNT and YYREEE (reference sequence). The CDR3 has 13 residues. The CDR3 DNA reads TGTGCCAGCAGCTTGTACGGGGACTATGAGCAGTTCTTC. Its protein is CASSLYGDYEQFF.

A single count supports this clone. The genes are TRBV5-4 and TRBJ2-1, with 12 bases aligning to TRBD2. This CDR3 comprises 20 residues. Germline CDR1 reads SGHNT; CDR2 reads YYREEE (reference sequence). Trimming at V came to 0 bases and at J to 0 bases, leaving 10 bases not matched to a gene. CDR3 amino acids: CASSLVGLAGFHYSYNEQFF. DNA of the CDR3: TGTGCCAGCAGCTTGGTAGGACTAGCGGGATTTCACTACTCCTACAATGAGCAGTTCTTC.

This chain joins TRBV6-6 and TRBJ1-3; D may be TRBD1 (5 bases). Trimming cost V 0 bases and J 4 bases, with 10 bases left between them. CDR1 and CDR2 from the germline V gene are MNHNY and SVGAGI (reference sequence). This CDR3 has 15 amino acids. CDR3 sequence reads: CASSYSAGRGNTIYF. DNA for the CDR3: TGTGCCAGCAGTTACTCTGCAGGGAGGGGAAACACCATATATTTT.

Note on this clone: The same CDR3 is also encoded by other DNA sequences in this sample. V is TRBV28 and J is TRBJ2-7; 7 bases are shared with TRBD1. Germline assignment: CDR1 MDHEN and CDR2 SYDVKM. This CDR3 is built from 13 residues. V shed 5 bases, J shed 4 bases, and the junction held 5 bases outside the gene matches. In DNA, the CDR3 is TGTGCCAGCAGTGGGGTGACAGGGTACGAGCAGTACTTC. As protein: CASSGVTGYEQYF.

The rearrangement joins TRBV5-6 to TRBJ2-1, with 15 bases that match TRBD2. Germline trimming cut 4 bases from V and 4 bases from J; bases unmatched to any gene: 9. The CDR3 covers 18 residues. Germline loops: CDR1 SGHDT, CDR2 YYEEEE. CDR3 DNA: TGTGCCAGCAGCGGTGGACTAGCGGGAGGGCCGCGTTACAATGAGCAGTTCTTC. Translating it yields CASSGGLAGGPRYNEQFF.

In its sample, this clone was seen once. The CDR3 loop is CASSPQAGVTFGETQYF. CDR3 in DNA: TGTGCCAGCAGCCCACAGGCGGGGGTGACGTTTGGTGAGACCCAGTACTTC. This rearrangement joins TRBV9 to TRBJ2-5; the match to TRBD2 covers 7 bases. The length of the CDR3 is 17 residues. The V gene's germline CDR1 is SGDLS and CDR2 YYNGEE. V shed 4 bases, J shed 5 bases, and the junction held 17 bases outside the gene matches. Supplemented by reference TRBV9 and TRBJ2-5, the full variable domain reads DSGVTQTPKHLITATGQRVTLRCSPRSGDLSVYWYQQSLDQGLQFLIQYYNGEERAKGNILERFSAQQFPDLHSELNLSSLELGDSALYFCASSPQAGVTFGETQYFGPGTRLLVL.

The chain uses TRBV9 and TRBJ2-1; possibly TRBD2 for D (5 bases). The CDR3 runs 15 residues. Trimming removed 7 bases at V and 0 bases at J, with 14 bases between. In germline, CDR1 is SGDLS, CDR2 YYNGEE. CDR3 residues: CASGSPGISYNEQFF. The CDR3 DNA reads as TGTGCCAGCGGCAGCCCGGGGATCTCCTACAATGAGCAGTTCTTC.

This sequence joins TRBV4-3 and TRBJ1-5, with TRBD1 matching over 7 bases. With 3 bases clipped from V and 3 bases from J, the junction kept 2 bases outside the gene matches. This CDR3 has 14 amino acids. Germline CDR1 is LGHNA and CDR2 is YSLEER. The CDR3 sequence is CASSQGQTNQPQHF. Here the CDR3 DNA reads TGCGCCAGCAGCCAGGGACAGACCAATCAGCCCCAGCATTTT.

The chain is built from TRBV6-2 or TRBV6-3 and TRBJ2-3; 9 bases line up with TRBD1. The CDR3 runs to 15 residues. The V segment lost 5 bases and the J segment 6 bases; nucleotides outside the gene matches: 9. Germline assignment: CDR1 MNHEY and CDR2 SVGEGT. CDR3 amino acids: CASSLDRGVGDTQYF. The CDR3 bases are TGTGCCAGCAGTCTGGACAGGGGTGTGGGGGATACGCAGTATTTT.

V gene TRBV29-1 combines with J gene TRBJ2-5; D may be TRBD2 (6 bases). CDR1 is SQVTM and CDR2 is ANQGSEA in the germline V gene. V lost 5 bases and J 3 bases, leaving 19 bases between the germline ends. The CDR3 runs to 15 residues. The CDR3 reads CSVSRGTREKETQYF. DNA for the CDR3: TGCAGCGTTTCACGCGGGACGCGAGAAAAAGAGACCCAGTACTTC. The whole variable domain, filled in from reference TRBV29-1 and TRBJ2-5, reads SAVISQKPSRDICQRGTSLTIQCQVDSQVTMMFWYRQQPGQSLTLIATANQGSEATYESGFVIDKFPISRPNLTFSTLTVSNMSPEDSSIYLCSVSRGTREKETQYFGPGTRLLVL.

The rearrangement links TRBV27 to TRBJ2-3, with 8 bases aligning to TRBD2. Germline V gene lookup returns CDR1 MNHEY and CDR2 SMNVEV (reference sequence). The trim removed 0 bases at V and 4 bases at J, leaving 3 bases unmatched. The CDR3 has 15 residues. The CDR3 coding sequence is TGTGCCAGCAGTTTATCACCACTAGCGGCAGATACGCAGTATTTT. It is translated as CASSLSPLAADTQYF.

The V call is TRBV7-9, the J call TRBJ2-7; 7 nucleotides line up with TRBD2. The CDR3 runs 12 residues. Losses at the gene ends were 8 bases for V and 3 bases for J; bases not matched to a gene: 4. Germline assignment: CDR1 SEHNR and CDR2 FQNEAQ (reference sequence). The CDR3 nucleotides read TGTGCCAGCCGCGGGAGCGGCTACGAGCAGTACTTC. Protein: CASRGSGYEQYF.